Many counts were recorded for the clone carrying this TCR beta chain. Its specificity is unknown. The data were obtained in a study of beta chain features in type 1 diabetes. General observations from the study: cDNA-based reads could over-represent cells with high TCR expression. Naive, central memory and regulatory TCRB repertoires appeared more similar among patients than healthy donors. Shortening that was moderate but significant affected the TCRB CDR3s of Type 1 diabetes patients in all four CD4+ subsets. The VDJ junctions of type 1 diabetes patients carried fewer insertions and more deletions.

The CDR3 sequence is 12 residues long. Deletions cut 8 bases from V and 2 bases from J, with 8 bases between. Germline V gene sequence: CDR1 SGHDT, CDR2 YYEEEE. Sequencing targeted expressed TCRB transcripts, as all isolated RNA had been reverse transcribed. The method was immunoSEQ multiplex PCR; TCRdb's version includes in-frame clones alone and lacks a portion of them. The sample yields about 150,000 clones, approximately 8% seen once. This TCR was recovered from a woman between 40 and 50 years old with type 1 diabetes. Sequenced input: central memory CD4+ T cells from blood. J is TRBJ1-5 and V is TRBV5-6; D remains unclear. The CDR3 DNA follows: TGTGCCAGTGCGAGAGGCAATCAGCCCCAGCATTTT. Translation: CASARGNQPQHF.